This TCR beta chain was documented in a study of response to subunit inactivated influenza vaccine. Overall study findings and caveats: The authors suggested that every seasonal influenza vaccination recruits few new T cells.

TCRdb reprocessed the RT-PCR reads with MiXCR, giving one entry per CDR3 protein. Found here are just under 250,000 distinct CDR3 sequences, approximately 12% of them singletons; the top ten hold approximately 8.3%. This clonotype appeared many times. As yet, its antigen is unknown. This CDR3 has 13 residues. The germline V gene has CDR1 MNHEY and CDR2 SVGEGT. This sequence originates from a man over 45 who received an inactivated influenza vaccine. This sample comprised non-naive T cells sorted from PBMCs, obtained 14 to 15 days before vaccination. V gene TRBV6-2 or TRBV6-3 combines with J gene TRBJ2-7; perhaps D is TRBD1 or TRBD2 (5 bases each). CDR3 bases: TGTGCTACACGGGGACGGATATCCTACGAGCAGTACTTC. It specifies CATRGRISYEQYF.